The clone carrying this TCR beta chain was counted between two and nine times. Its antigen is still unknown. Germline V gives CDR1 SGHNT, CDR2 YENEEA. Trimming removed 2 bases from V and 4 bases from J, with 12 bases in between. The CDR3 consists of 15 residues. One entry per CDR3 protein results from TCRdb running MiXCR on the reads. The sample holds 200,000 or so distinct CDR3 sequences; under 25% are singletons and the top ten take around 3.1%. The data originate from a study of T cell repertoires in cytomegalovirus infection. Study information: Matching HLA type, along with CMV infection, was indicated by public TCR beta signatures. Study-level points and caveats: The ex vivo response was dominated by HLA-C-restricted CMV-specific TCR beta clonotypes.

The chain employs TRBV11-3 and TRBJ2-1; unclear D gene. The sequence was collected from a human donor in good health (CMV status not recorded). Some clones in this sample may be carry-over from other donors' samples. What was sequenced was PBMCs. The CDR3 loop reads CASSLYPRAYNEQFF. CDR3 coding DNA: TGTGCCAGCAGCTTATACCCGCGTGCATACAATGAGCAGTTCTTC.